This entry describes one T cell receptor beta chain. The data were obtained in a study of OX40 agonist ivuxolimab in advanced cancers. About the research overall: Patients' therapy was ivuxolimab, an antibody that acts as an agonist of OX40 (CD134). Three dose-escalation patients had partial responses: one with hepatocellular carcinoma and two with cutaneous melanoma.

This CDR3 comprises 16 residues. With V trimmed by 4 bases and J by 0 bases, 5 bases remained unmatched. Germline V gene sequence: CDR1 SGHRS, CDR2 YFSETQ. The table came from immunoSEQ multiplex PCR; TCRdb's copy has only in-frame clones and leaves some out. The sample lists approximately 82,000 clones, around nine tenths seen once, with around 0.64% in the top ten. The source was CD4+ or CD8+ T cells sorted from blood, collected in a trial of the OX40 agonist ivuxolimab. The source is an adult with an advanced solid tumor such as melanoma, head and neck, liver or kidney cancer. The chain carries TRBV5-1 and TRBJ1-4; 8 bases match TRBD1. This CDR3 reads CASSPGQGTTNEKLFF. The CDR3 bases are TGCGCCAGCAGCCCTGGACAGGGTACAACTAATGAAAAACTGTTTTTT.